Listed below are T cell receptor beta chains from one sample, sequenced in a study of T cells in Graves' hyperthyroidism and ophthalmopathy. TCRdb re-called the multiplex PCR reads with MiXCR, one entry per CDR3 protein. The sample carries roughly 570,000 distinct CDR3 sequences, 15% to 19% recorded once. Sample: blood. These TCRs come from a woman in her twenties or thirties with Graves' hyperthyroidism. The CDR3 runs from the conserved cysteine through the conserved F or W. Each record gives: V gene, D gene, clone size, J gene, CDR3 protein, CDR3 DNA. D genes are given only for firm matches. Not all rows give a size; the values are once, few, many and, for expanded clones, a class.

v_call: TRBV5-4
d_call: TRBD1
clone_size: few
j_call: TRBJ2-5
cdr3_aa: CASSFSDRGLETQYF
cdr3_nt: TGTGCCAGCAGCTTTAGCGACAGGGGGCTGGAGACCCAGTACTTC

v_call: TRBV6-4
d_call: TRBD2
clone_size: .
j_call: TRBJ2-1
cdr3_aa: CASTRDSLGLAGGPWEQFF
cdr3_nt: TGTGCCAGCACTAGAGACAGCCTGGGACTAGCGGGAGGGCCGTGGGAGCAGTTCTTC

v_call: TRBV6-2/TRBV6-3
d_call: TRBD2
clone_size: many
j_call: TRBJ2-7
cdr3_aa: CASTDGGAQHEQYF
cdr3_nt: TGTGCCAGCACCGACGGGGGGGCCCAACACGAGCAGTACTTC

v_call: TRBV10-3
d_call: .
clone_size: few
j_call: TRBJ2-1
cdr3_aa: CATLQGGYNEQFF
cdr3_nt: TGTGCCACCTTACAGGGTGGCTACAATGAGCAGTTCTTC

v_call: TRBV5-1
d_call: .
clone_size: few
j_call: TRBJ1-6
cdr3_aa: CASSLDSYSPLHF
cdr3_nt: TGCGCCAGCAGCTTGGATTCGTATTCACCCCTCCACTTT

v_call: TRBV3-1
d_call: .
clone_size: many
j_call: TRBJ2-7
cdr3_aa: CASSQARGGISYEQYF
cdr3_nt: TGTGCCAGCAGCCAAGCGCGCGGGGGCATCTCCTACGAGCAGTACTTC

v_call: TRBV28
d_call: .
clone_size: few
j_call: TRBJ2-5
cdr3_aa: CASSPGQGPQETQYF
cdr3_nt: TGTGCCAGCAGCCCCGGGCAGGGCCCCCAAGAGACCCAGTACTTC

v_call: TRBV6-2/TRBV6-3
d_call: .
clone_size: .
j_call: TRBJ2-1
cdr3_aa: CASSYDAGRPINEQFF
cdr3_nt: TGTGCCAGCAGTTACGACGCGGGAAGGCCTATCAATGAGCAGTTCTTC

v_call: TRBV6-1
d_call: .
clone_size: few
j_call: TRBJ1-1
cdr3_aa: CAGVQVQNTEAFF
cdr3_nt: TGTGCCGGCGTTCAGGTCCAGAACACTGAAGCTTTCTTT

v_call: TRBV5-1
d_call: TRBD2
clone_size: many
j_call: TRBJ2-3
cdr3_aa: CASSLGGLAGADTQYF
cdr3_nt: TGCGCCAGCAGCTTGGGGGGTCTAGCGGGAGCCGATACGCAGTATTTT

v_call: TRBV20-1
d_call: .
clone_size: many
j_call: TRBJ2-1
cdr3_aa: CSARSVTAGFEQFF
cdr3_nt: TGCAGTGCTAGATCGGTCACCGCTGGGTTCGAGCAGTTCTTC

v_call: TRBV11-1
d_call: TRBD2
clone_size: many
j_call: TRBJ2-1
cdr3_aa: CASSLLLIAGRNEQFF
cdr3_nt: TGTGCCAGCAGCTTATTATTAATAGCGGGCCGAAATGAGCAGTTCTTC

v_call: TRBV5-6
d_call: .
clone_size: few
j_call: TRBJ1-4
cdr3_aa: CASSRPDLNEKLFF
cdr3_nt: TGTGCCAGCAGCCGACCGGACCTTAATGAAAAACTGTTTTTT

v_call: TRBV4-2
d_call: .
clone_size: few
j_call: TRBJ2-7
cdr3_aa: CASSQALPTYEQYF
cdr3_nt: TGTGCCAGCAGCCAGGCCCTACCGACCTACGAGCAGTACTTC

v_call: TRBV6-1
d_call: TRBD1
clone_size: many
j_call: TRBJ2-1
cdr3_aa: CASKTGTGDGDEQFF
cdr3_nt: TGTGCCAGCAAAACCGGGACAGGCGATGGGGATGAGCAGTTCTTC

v_call: TRBV27
d_call: TRBD1
clone_size: .
j_call: TRBJ2-3
cdr3_aa: CANSLPLATGVADTQYF
cdr3_nt: TGTGCCAACAGTTTACCCCTGGCGACAGGGGTCGCAGATACGCAGTATTTT

v_call: TRBV10-3
d_call: .
clone_size: .
j_call: TRBJ1-5
cdr3_aa: CAIGASNQPQHF
cdr3_nt: TGTGCCATCGGTGCTAGCAATCAGCCCCAGCATTTT

v_call: TRBV6-5
d_call: .
clone_size: .
j_call: TRBJ1-1
cdr3_aa: CASSYEGVRTEAFF
cdr3_nt: TGTGCCAGCAGTTACGAAGGGGTACGCACTGAAGCTTTCTTT

v_call: TRBV7-9
d_call: TRBD2
clone_size: .
j_call: TRBJ2-3
cdr3_aa: CASSLKVASGRPKITDTQYF
cdr3_nt: TGTGCCAGCAGCTTAAAGGTAGCTAGCGGGAGGCCGAAAATCACAGATACGCAGTATTTT

v_call: TRBV2
d_call: TRBD2
clone_size: .
j_call: TRBJ2-7
cdr3_aa: CASSVGLAQAYEQYF
cdr3_nt: TGTGCCAGCAGTGTAGGACTAGCACAGGCCTACGAGCAGTACTTC

v_call: TRBV6-9
d_call: TRBD1
clone_size: .
j_call: TRBJ2-5
cdr3_aa: CASSYRDSSEETQYF
cdr3_nt: TGTGCCAGCAGTTATCGGGACAGTTCGGAAGAGACCCAGTACTTC

v_call: TRBV7-3
d_call: TRBD1
clone_size: few
j_call: TRBJ2-3
cdr3_aa: CAGSPTGGTDTQYF
cdr3_nt: TGTGCCGGCAGCCCGACAGGGGGGACAGATACGCAGTATTTT

v_call: TRBV7-6
d_call: TRBD2
clone_size: .
j_call: TRBJ2-6
cdr3_aa: CASSLAIAGGSGANVLTF
cdr3_nt: TGTGCCAGCAGCTTAGCGATAGCGGGAGGCTCTGGGGCCAACGTCCTGACTTTC

v_call: TRBV2
d_call: TRBD2
clone_size: many
j_call: TRBJ2-1
cdr3_aa: CASSAGREVYNEQFF
cdr3_nt: TGTGCCAGCAGTGCGGGGCGGGAGGTCTACAATGAGCAGTTCTTC

v_call: TRBV12-3/TRBV12-4
d_call: TRBD2
clone_size: .
j_call: TRBJ2-1
cdr3_aa: CASSHQREAYQETQFF
cdr3_nt: TGTGCCAGCAGCCACCAGCGGGAGGCCTACCAAGAGACCCAGTTCTTC

v_call: TRBV28
d_call: .
clone_size: .
j_call: TRBJ2-1
cdr3_aa: CASSFPGRSYNEQFF
cdr3_nt: TGTGCCAGCAGTTTCCCGGGACGGAGCTACAATGAGCAGTTCTTC

v_call: TRBV6-1
d_call: .
clone_size: .
j_call: TRBJ2-1
cdr3_aa: CASSEAPGSYNEQFF
cdr3_nt: TGTGCCAGCAGTGAGGCCCCAGGCTCCTACAATGAGCAGTTCTTC

v_call: TRBV30
d_call: TRBD1
clone_size: many
j_call: TRBJ2-7
cdr3_aa: CAWATTGLHEQYF
cdr3_nt: TGTGCCTGGGCCACGACAGGGCTACACGAGCAGTACTTC

v_call: TRBV24-1
d_call: .
clone_size: .
j_call: TRBJ2-1
cdr3_aa: CATGGTHNEQFF
cdr3_nt: TGTGCCACCGGAGGGACCCACAATGAGCAGTTCTTC

v_call: TRBV20-1
d_call: TRBD2
clone_size: .
j_call: TRBJ2-1
cdr3_aa: CSAETSGRFDNEQFF
cdr3_nt: TGCAGTGCAGAGACTAGCGGGAGGTTCGACAATGAGCAGTTCTTC

v_call: TRBV7-2
d_call: .
clone_size: .
j_call: TRBJ1-3
cdr3_aa: CASSLMVASGNTIYF
cdr3_nt: TGTGCCAGCAGCTTAATGGTAGCCTCTGGAAACACCATATATTTT

v_call: TRBV6-2/TRBV6-3
d_call: .
clone_size: .
j_call: TRBJ2-6
cdr3_aa: CASCLTASGANVLTF
cdr3_nt: TGTGCCAGCTGCTTAACAGCTTCTGGGGCCAACGTCCTGACTTTC

v_call: TRBV5-8
d_call: .
clone_size: few
j_call: TRBJ1-2
cdr3_aa: CASSSAEGNSYGYTF
cdr3_nt: TGTGCCAGCAGCTCTGCCGAGGGGAACAGCTATGGCTACACCTTC

v_call: TRBV20-1
d_call: .
clone_size: .
j_call: TRBJ2-1
cdr3_aa: CSASCNRVTDGDEQFF
cdr3_nt: TGCAGTGCTAGTTGTAACAGGGTTACGGATGGCGATGAGCAGTTCTTC

v_call: TRBV5-1
d_call: TRBD1
clone_size: .
j_call: TRBJ2-7
cdr3_aa: CASSPDPGQGFSEQYF
cdr3_nt: TGCGCCAGCAGCCCCGACCCGGGACAGGGGTTTTCCGAGCAGTACTTC

v_call: TRBV12-3/TRBV12-4
d_call: .
clone_size: many
j_call: TRBJ2-1
cdr3_aa: CASSFTWDNEQFF
cdr3_nt: TGTGCCAGCAGTTTCACTTGGGACAATGAGCAGTTCTTC

v_call: TRBV4-3
d_call: TRBD1
clone_size: few
j_call: TRBJ1-1
cdr3_aa: CASSQRDSYTEAFF
cdr3_nt: TGCGCCAGCAGCCAACGGGACAGTTACACTGAAGCTTTCTTT

v_call: TRBV7-9
d_call: TRBD2
clone_size: few
j_call: TRBJ2-7
cdr3_aa: CASSSPSSGREEQYF
cdr3_nt: TGTGCCAGCAGCTCTCCGTCTAGCGGGAGAGAAGAGCAGTACTTC

v_call: TRBV27
d_call: TRBD2
clone_size: few
j_call: TRBJ2-5
cdr3_aa: CASRSLAGVRETQYF
cdr3_nt: TGTGCCAGCAGATCACTAGCGGGAGTCCGAGAGACCCAGTACTTC

v_call: TRBV27
d_call: TRBD2
clone_size: many
j_call: TRBJ2-7
cdr3_aa: CASSPLAGQPYEQYF
cdr3_nt: TGTGCCAGCAGTCCACTAGCGGGGCAACCCTACGAGCAGTACTTC

v_call: TRBV5-1
d_call: .
clone_size: .
j_call: TRBJ2-3
cdr3_aa: CASRAEILSSTDTQYF
cdr3_nt: TGCGCCAGCAGAGCGGAAATCCTAAGTAGCACAGATACGCAGTATTTT

v_call: TRBV10-2
d_call: TRBD1
clone_size: few
j_call: TRBJ1-1
cdr3_aa: CASSESGGGTEAFF
cdr3_nt: TGCGCCAGCAGTGAGTCAGGGGGCGGTACTGAAGCTTTCTTT

v_call: TRBV5-1
d_call: .
clone_size: many
j_call: TRBJ1-4
cdr3_aa: CASSLVGDNEKLFF
cdr3_nt: TGCGCCAGCAGCTTGGTAGGCGATAATGAAAAACTGTTTTTT

v_call: TRBV20-1
d_call: .
clone_size: many
j_call: TRBJ2-7
cdr3_aa: CSANFAEPYEQYF
cdr3_nt: TGCAGTGCTAATTTTGCGGAACCCTACGAGCAGTACTTC

v_call: TRBV7-8
d_call: TRBD1
clone_size: many
j_call: TRBJ1-1
cdr3_aa: CASSLDRASGTEAFF
cdr3_nt: TGTGCCAGCAGCCTCGACAGGGCCTCGGGCACTGAAGCTTTCTTT

v_call: TRBV12-3/TRBV12-4
d_call: .
clone_size: .
j_call: TRBJ2-7
cdr3_aa: CASSPRAAHYEQYF
cdr3_nt: TGTGCCAGCAGTCCGCGGGCGGCACACTACGAGCAGTACTTC

v_call: TRBV20-1
d_call: TRBD1
clone_size: once
j_call: TRBJ2-7
cdr3_aa: CSARDAGQGEYEQYF
cdr3_nt: TGCAGTGCTAGAGACGCGGGACAGGGGGAGTACGAGCAGTACTTC

v_call: TRBV28
d_call: TRBD1
clone_size: many
j_call: TRBJ1-6
cdr3_aa: CASSANRGRGDNSPLHF
cdr3_nt: TGTGCCAGCAGTGCTAACAGGGGGCGCGGTGATAATTCACCCCTCCACTTT

v_call: TRBV2
d_call: TRBD2
clone_size: many
j_call: TRBJ2-3
cdr3_aa: CASRSMGGYTHTQYF
cdr3_nt: TGTGCCAGCAGGAGTATGGGAGGGTACACACATACGCAGTATTTT

v_call: TRBV9
d_call: .
clone_size: .
j_call: TRBJ1-1
cdr3_aa: CASSVATMDTEAFF
cdr3_nt: TGTGCCAGCAGCGTAGCAACTATGGACACTGAAGCTTTCTTT

v_call: TRBV6-1
d_call: .
clone_size: many
j_call: TRBJ2-7
cdr3_aa: CASSLATHGREQYF
cdr3_nt: TGTGCCAGCAGTTTAGCTACTCACGGGAGAGAGCAGTACTTC

v_call: TRBV20-1
d_call: .
clone_size: many
j_call: TRBJ1-3
cdr3_aa: CSARARYRGRVIGTIYF
cdr3_nt: TGCAGTGCTAGAGCACGGTATCGAGGCAGGGTCATTGGCACCATATATTTT

v_call: TRBV7-9
d_call: TRBD1
clone_size: many
j_call: TRBJ2-5
cdr3_aa: CASSSPTGGQETQYF
cdr3_nt: TGTGCCAGCAGCTCGCCAACAGGGGGCCAAGAGACCCAGTACTTC

v_call: TRBV7-3
d_call: .
clone_size: many
j_call: TRBJ2-3
cdr3_aa: CASSLIGSTDTQYF
cdr3_nt: TGTGCCAGCAGCTTAATTGGGTCTACAGATACGCAGTATTTT

v_call: TRBV7-8
d_call: .
clone_size: many
j_call: TRBJ2-7
cdr3_aa: CASSLVGVAGFEQYF
cdr3_nt: TGTGCCAGCAGCTTAGTAGGTGTCGCTGGGTTCGAGCAGTACTTC

v_call: TRBV10-1
d_call: .
clone_size: .
j_call: TRBJ2-7
cdr3_aa: CASSESPSAYEQYF
cdr3_nt: TGCGCCAGCAGTGAGTCTCCCTCAGCCTACGAGCAGTACTTC